Shown below are 9 T cell receptor beta chains from a single sample sequenced in a study of read filtering for tumor transcriptome and immune sequencing. Molecular barcoded adaptors covering alpha/delta and beta/gamma chains were used on roughly 400 ng RNA. MiXCR was run by TCRdb on the reads, yielding one entry per CDR3 protein. The data hold roughly 93,000 distinct CDR3 sequences, with about 22% observed a single time. Sequenced: a population of CD138-negative cells sorted from bone marrow. The receptor set was obtained from a donor at least 40 years old with multiple myeloma.

There are many counts of this clonotype. The chain employs TRBV18 and TRBJ1-1, with 9 nucleotides matching TRBD1. The germline CDR1 and CDR2 sequences are KGHSH and LQKENI. The V segment lost 6 bases and the J segment 1 base; nucleotides outside the gene matches: 6. CDR3 length: 15 residues. The CDR3 DNA follows: TGTGCCAGCTCCCCCACAGGGGGCGGGAACACTGAAGCTTTCTTT. Its translation is CASSPTGGGNTEAFF.

This clonotype was observed at least ten times. The chain carries TRBV20-1 and TRBJ2-7; D unresolved. CDR1 and CDR2 from the germline V gene are DFQATT and SNEGSKA (reference sequence). CDR3 size: 12 residues. With 3 bases removed from V and 3 bases from J, the gap between germline ends came to 9 bases. CDR3 nucleotides: TGCAGTGCTAGCGTCAAGAACTACGAGCAGTACTTC. It is translated as CSASVKNYEQYF.

The chain joins TRBV29-1 to TRBJ2-5, with D possibly being TRBD2 (6 bases). Germline CDR1 is SQVTM and CDR2 is ANQGSEA. The CDR3 runs to 13 residues. Deletions cut 4 bases from V and 4 bases from J, with 13 bases between. Written as DNA, the CDR3 is TGCAGCGTTGGGGAGCGGGTCCCAGAGACCCAGTACTTC. Its translation is CSVGERVPETQYF.

This clonotype appeared many times. This sequence joins TRBV5-5 and TRBJ2-4, with D unclear. V was cut by 3 bases and J by 6 bases, with 13 bases left in between. The CDR3 has 14 residues. The germline gives CDR1 SGHKS, CDR2 YYEKEE (reference sequence). The CDR3 sequence is CASSSTTNRNIQYF. The CDR3, as DNA: TGTGCCAGCAGCTCGACAACGAACAGAAACATTCAGTACTTC.

This clonotype was counted once. Here the CDR3 omits its conserved ending phenylalanine or tryptophan, so a read error is the likely source. The CDR3 region has the DNA TGTGCCACCAGGGACAGAACAGATACGCAGTATTCT. This translates into CATRDRTDTQYS. V gene TRBV24-1 combines with J gene TRBJ2-3; D perhaps matches TRBD1 (6 bases). V lost 7 bases and J 3 bases, leaving 7 bases between the germline ends. Germline V gives CDR1 KGHDR, CDR2 SFDVKD. This CDR3 region has 12 residues.

This clonotype was found many times. V is TRBV6-1 and J is TRBJ2-7, with D uncertain. Trimming cost V 0 bases and J 6 bases, with 9 bases left between them. The germline CDR1 and CDR2 sequences are MNHNS and SASEGT. CDR3 size: 13 residues. The CDR3 DNA follows: TGTGCCAGCAGTGAAGCGCTTACTGGCGAGCAGTACTTC. Amino acid sequence: CASSEALTGEQYF.

About this clonotype: Likely a read error: the CDR3 ends without its conserved phenylalanine or tryptophan. The DNA of the CDR3 is TGTGCCAGCAGCCAAGATTCCCTACAAAGGGATGAGCAGTTCGTC. Protein product: CASSQDSLQRDEQFV. The chain carries TRBV3-1 and TRBJ2-1; D uncertain. V was trimmed by 0 bases and J by 8 bases, leaving 14 bases between them. CDR3 length equals 15 residues. Germline loops: CDR1 LGHDT, CDR2 YNNKEL (reference sequence).

The V and J genes are TRBV20-1 and TRBJ2-1; 7 bases fit TRBD2. Germline V lookup: CDR1 DFQATT, CDR2 SNEGSKA (reference sequence). Trimming cost V 6 bases and J 0 bases; bases outside gene matches: 8. The length of the CDR3 is 15 residues. In nucleotides, the CDR3 is TGCAGTGCCGGGCTAGCGGAGAGCTCCTACAATGAGCAGTTCTTC. Its translation: CSAGLAESSYNEQFF.

This clonotype was recorded at least ten times. The CDR3 DNA follows: TGCGCCAGCACGCTTCAGGGGACGAACACCGGGGAGCTGTTTTTT. Protein: CASTLQGTNTGELFF. J is TRBJ2-2 and V is TRBV5-1, with a possible D match to TRBD1 (6 bases). Trimming took 6 bases from V and 0 from J, leaving 12 bases between them. Germline V gene lookup returns CDR1 SGHRS and CDR2 YFSETQ. The CDR3 has 15 amino acids.